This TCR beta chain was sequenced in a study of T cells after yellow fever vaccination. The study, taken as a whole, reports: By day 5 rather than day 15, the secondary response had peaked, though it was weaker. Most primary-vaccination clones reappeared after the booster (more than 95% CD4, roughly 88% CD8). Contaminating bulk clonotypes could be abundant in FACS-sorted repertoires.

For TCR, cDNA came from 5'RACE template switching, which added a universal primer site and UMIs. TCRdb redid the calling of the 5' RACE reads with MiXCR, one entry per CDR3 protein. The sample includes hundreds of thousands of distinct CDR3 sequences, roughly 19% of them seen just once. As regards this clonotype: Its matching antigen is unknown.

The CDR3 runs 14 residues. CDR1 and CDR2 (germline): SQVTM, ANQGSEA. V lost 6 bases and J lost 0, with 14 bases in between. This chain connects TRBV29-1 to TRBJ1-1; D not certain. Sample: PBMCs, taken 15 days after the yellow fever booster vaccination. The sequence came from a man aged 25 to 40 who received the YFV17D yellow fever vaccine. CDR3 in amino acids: CSVIPKVMNTEAFF. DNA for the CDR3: TGCAGCGTCATACCGAAAGTCATGAACACTGAAGCTTTCTTT. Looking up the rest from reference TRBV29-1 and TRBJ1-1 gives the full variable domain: SAVISQKPSRDICQRGTSLTIQCQVDSQVTMMFWYRQQPGQSLTLIATANQGSEATYESGFVIDKFPISRPNLTFSTLTVSNMSPEDSSIYLCSVIPKVMNTEAFFGQGTRLTVV.